Included here is one TCR beta chain sequence, with context. The CDR3 sequence is 14 residues long. Per germline, CDR1 LNHDA and CDR2 SQIVND (reference sequence). V gave up 6 bases and J gave up 2 bases, with 13 bases separating them. The record originates from a study of T cell responses to AZD1222 COVID-19 vaccine. Assay: immunoSEQ multiplex PCR; the TCRdb copy retains only in-frame clones and omits some. This sample has around 140,000 clones, with approximately 90% found just once. The sequencing used peripheral blood, collected on day 0 of AZD1222 vaccination. The sequence came from an adult in good health. V is TRBV19 and J is TRBJ2-5, with D unresolved. The CDR3 DNA reads as TGTGCCAGTAGCCTGCAAACTTCTCAAGAGACCCAGTACTTC. Translated: CASSLQTSQETQYF.